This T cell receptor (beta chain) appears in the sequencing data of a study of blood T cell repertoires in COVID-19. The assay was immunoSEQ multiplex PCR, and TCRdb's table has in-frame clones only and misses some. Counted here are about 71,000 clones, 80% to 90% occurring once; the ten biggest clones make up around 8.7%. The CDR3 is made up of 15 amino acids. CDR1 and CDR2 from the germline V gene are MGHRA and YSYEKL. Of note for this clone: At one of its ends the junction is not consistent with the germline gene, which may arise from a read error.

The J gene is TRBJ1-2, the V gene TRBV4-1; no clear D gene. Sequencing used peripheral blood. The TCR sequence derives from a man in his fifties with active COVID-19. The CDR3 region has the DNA TGCGCCAGCAGCCAAGATGAGGGAACTAACTATGGCCACACCTTC. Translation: CASSQDEGTNYGHTF.